This TCR beta chain was recovered during a study of T-cell reconstitution after alpha-beta-depleted transplantation in children. The CDR3 consists of 15 residues. The V gene's germline CDR1 is DFQATT and CDR2 SNEGSKA (reference sequence). The ends were cut back, 5 bases at V and 2 bases at J, with 18 bases in the middle. For TCRbeta, the library was prepared with unique molecular identifiers. One entry per CDR3 protein, called by TCRdb with MiXCR from the PCR reads. This table has around 92,000 distinct CDR3 sequences, about 12% appearing once. The V gene is TRBV20-1, the J gene TRBJ1-2, with TRBD1 as a possible D gene (6 bases). This sequence was found in a human donor who donated a stem cell graft to a child with inherited bone marrow failure. This specimen consisted of PBMCs from the stem cell graft donor, obtained from the stem cell graft. The CDR3 region is CSAAPAGARNYGYTF. CDR3 bases: TGCAGTGCTGCCCCTGCAGGGGCGAGAAACTATGGCTACACCTTC.